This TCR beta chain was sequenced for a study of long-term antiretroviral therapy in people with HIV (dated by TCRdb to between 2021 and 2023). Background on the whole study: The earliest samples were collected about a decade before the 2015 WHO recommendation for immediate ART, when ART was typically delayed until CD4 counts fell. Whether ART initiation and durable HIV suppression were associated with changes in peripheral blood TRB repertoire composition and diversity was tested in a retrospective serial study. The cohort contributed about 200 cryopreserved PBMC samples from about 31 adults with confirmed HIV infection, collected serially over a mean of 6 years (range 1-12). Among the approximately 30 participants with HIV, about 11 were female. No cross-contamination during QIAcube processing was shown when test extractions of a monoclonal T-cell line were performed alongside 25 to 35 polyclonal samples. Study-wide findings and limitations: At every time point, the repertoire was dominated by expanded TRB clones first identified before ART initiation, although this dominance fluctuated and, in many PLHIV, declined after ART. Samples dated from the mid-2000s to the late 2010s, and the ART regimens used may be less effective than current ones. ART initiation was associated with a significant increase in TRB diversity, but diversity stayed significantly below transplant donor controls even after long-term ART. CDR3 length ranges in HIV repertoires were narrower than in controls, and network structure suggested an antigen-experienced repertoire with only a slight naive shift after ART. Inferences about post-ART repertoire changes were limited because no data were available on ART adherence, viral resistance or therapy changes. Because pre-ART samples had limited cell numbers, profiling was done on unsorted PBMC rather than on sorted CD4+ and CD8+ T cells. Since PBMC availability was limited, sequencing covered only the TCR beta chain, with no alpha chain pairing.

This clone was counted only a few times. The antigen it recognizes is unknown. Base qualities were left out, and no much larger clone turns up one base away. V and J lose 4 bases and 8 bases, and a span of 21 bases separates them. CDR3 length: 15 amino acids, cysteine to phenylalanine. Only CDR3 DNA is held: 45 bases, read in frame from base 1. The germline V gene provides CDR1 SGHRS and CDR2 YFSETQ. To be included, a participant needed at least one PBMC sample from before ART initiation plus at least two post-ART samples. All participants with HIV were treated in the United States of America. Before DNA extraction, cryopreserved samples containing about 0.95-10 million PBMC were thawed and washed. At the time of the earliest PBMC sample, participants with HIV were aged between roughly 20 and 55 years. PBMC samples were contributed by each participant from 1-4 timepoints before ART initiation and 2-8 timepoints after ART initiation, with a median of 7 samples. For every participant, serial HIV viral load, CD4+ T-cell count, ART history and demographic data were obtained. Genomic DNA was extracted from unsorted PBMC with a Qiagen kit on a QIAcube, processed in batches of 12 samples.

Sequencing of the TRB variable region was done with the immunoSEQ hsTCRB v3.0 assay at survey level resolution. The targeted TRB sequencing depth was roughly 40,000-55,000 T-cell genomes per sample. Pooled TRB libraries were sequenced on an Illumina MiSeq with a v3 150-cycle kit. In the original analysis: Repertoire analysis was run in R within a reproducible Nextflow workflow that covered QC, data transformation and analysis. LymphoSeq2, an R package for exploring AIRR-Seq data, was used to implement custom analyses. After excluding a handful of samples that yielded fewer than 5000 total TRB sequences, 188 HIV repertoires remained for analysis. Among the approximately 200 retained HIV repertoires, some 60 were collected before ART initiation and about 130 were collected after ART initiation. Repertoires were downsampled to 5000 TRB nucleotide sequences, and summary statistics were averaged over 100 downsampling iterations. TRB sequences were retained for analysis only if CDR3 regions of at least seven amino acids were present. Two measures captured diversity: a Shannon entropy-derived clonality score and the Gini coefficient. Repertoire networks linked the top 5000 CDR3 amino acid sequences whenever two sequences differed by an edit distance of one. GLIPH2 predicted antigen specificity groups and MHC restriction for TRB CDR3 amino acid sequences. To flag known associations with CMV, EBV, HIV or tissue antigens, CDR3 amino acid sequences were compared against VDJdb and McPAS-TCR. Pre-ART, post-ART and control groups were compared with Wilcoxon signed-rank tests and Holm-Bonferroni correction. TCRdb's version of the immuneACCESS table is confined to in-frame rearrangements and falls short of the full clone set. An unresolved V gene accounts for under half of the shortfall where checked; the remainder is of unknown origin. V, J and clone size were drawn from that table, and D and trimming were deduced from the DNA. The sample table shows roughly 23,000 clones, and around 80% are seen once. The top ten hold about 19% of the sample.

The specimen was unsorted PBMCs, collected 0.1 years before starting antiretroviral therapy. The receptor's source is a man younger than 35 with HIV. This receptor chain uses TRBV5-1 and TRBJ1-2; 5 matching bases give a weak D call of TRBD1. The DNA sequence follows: TGCGCCAGCAGCCTCCTCTCCGGGACTCCCGTCGGCTACACCTTC. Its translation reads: CASSLLSGTPVGYTF.